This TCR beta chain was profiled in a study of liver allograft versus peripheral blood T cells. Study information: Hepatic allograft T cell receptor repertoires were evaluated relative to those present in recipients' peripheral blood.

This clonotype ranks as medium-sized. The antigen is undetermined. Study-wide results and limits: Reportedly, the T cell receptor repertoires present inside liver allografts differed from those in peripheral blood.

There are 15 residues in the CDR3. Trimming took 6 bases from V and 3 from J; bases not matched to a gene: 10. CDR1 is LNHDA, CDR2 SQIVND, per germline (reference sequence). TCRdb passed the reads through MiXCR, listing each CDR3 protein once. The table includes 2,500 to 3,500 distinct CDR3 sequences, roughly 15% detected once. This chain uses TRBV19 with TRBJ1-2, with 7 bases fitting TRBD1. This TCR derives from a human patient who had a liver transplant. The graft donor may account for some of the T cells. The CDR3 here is CASSPTGTAYYGYTF. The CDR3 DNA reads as TGTGCCAGTAGCCCGACCGGGACAGCTTACTATGGCTACACCTTC.